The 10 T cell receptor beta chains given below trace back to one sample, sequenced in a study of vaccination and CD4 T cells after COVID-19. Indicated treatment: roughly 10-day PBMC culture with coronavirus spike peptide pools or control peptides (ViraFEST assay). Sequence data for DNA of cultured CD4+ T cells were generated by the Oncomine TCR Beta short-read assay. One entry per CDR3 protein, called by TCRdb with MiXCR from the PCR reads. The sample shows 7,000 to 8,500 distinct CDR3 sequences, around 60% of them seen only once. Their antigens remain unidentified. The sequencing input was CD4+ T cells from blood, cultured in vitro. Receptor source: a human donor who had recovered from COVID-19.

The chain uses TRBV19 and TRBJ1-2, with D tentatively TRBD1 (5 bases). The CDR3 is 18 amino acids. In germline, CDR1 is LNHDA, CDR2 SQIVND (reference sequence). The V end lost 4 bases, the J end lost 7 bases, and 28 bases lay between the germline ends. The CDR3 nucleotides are TGTGCCAGTAGTACCGGGACGGACACCACCTACGCTCTCAGTGGCTACACCTTC. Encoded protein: CASSTGTDTTYALSGYTF.

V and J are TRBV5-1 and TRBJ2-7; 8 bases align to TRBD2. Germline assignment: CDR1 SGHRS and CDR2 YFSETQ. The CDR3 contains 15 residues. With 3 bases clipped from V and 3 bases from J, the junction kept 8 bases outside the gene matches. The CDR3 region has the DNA TGCGCCAGCAGCTCCGGGCCCGGGAGGGACTACGAGCAGTACTTC. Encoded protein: CASSSGPGRDYEQYF.

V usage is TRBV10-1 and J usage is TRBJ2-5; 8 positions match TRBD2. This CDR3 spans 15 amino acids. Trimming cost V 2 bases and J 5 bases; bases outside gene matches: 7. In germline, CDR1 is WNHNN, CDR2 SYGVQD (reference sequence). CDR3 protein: CASSEQGTRRETQYF. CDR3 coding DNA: TGCGCCAGCAGTGAGCAAGGGACTAGGAGGGAGACCCAGTACTTC.

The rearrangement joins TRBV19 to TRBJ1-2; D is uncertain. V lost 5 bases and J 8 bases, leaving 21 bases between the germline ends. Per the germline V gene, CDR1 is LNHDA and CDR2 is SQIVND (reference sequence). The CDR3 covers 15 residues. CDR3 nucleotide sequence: TGTGCCAGTAGTGAAACCTCGGCTCCCCCGGGGGGCTACACCTTC. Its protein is CASSETSAPPGGYTF.

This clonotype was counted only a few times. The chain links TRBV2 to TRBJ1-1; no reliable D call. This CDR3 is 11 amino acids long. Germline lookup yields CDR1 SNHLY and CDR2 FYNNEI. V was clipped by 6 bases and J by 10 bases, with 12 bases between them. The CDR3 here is CASRRTLLAFF. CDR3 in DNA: TGTGCCAGCAGAAGAACCCTGTTAGCTTTCTTT.

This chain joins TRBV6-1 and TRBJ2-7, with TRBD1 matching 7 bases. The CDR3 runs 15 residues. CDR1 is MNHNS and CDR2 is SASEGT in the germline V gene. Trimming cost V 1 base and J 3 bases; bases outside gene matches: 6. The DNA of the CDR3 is TGTGCCAGCAGTGAAGTGGCAGGGGGTCTCTACGAGCAGTACTTC. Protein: CASSEVAGGLYEQYF.

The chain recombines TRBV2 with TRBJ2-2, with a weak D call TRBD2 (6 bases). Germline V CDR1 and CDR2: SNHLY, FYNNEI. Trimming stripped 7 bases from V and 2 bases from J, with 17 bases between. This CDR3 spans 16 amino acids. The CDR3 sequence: CASKEPGLPNTGELFF. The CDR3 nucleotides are TGTGCCAGCAAGGAACCGGGACTTCCAAACACCGGGGAGCTGTTTTTT.

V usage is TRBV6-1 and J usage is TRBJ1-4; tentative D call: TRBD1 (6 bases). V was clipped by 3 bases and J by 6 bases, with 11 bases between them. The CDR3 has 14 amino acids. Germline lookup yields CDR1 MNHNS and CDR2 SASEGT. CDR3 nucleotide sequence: TGTGCCAGCAGTGATGGGGGGGGCTATGAAAAACTGTTTTTT. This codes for CASSDGGGYEKLFF.

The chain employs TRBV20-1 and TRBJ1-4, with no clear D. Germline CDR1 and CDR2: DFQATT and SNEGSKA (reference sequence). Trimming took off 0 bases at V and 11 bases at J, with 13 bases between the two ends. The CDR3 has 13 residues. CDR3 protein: CSARDHTDLKLFF. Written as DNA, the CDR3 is TGCAGTGCTAGAGACCATACGGACCTTAAACTGTTTTTT.

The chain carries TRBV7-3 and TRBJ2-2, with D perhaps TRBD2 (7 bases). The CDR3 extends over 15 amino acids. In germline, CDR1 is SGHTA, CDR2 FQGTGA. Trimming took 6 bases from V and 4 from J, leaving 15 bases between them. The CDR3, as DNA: TGTGCCAGCAGATTGGGGGGGCCCGGCACCGGGGAGCTGTTTTTT. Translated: CASRLGGPGTGELFF.